These 12 T cell receptor beta chains came from one sample sequenced in a study of CD8 T cells in Susac syndrome. With random hexamers, about 0.5 to 1 ug RNA was reverse transcribed. Via MiXCR, TCRdb re-called the immunoSEQ multiplex PCR reads, giving one row per CDR3 protein. Of about 150,000 distinct CDR3 sequences in the sample, roughly 94% were seen once. Material: CD8+ T cells from PBMCs. These receptors were obtained from a human donor with multiple sclerosis.

As regards this clonotype: One end of the junction varies from germline; a read error may be responsible. J is TRBJ1-2 and V is TRBV27; 11 bases line up with TRBD1. In germline, CDR1 is MNHEY, CDR2 SMNVEV (reference sequence). This CDR3 comprises 15 residues. The CDR3 reads CVSRRTGGAGHGYTF. The DNA of the CDR3 is TGTGTCAGCCGACGGACAGGGGGCGCGGGCCATGGCTACACCTTC.

The chain is built from TRBV7-6 and TRBJ2-1; the D call may be TRBD1 or TRBD2 (5 bases each). Looked up from germline, CDR1 is SGHVS and CDR2 is FNYEAQ. Trimming took off 6 bases at V and 15 bases at J, with 18 bases between the two ends. CDR3 length equals 12 residues. The CDR3 loop is CASSPDRRGLFF. As DNA, the CDR3 is TGTGCCAGCAGTCCAGACAGACGAGGACTGTTCTTC. The whole variable domain, remainder taken from reference TRBV7-6 and TRBJ2-1, is GAGVSQSPRYKVTKRGQDVALRCDPISGHVSLYWYRQALGQGPEFLTYFNYEAQQDKSGLPNDRFSAERPEGSISTLTIQRTEQRDSAMYRCASSPDRRGLFFGPGTRLTVL.

The chain joins TRBV4-3 to TRBJ1-1; D is ambiguous. This CDR3 has 14 amino acids. The V and J ends lost 1 base and 8 bases respectively, with 14 bases between them. CDR1 and CDR2 from the germline V gene are LGHNA and YSLEER. CDR3 residues: CASSQAIAGGEAFF. CDR3 nucleotide sequence: TGCGCCAGCAGCCAAGCGATTGCAGGAGGAGAAGCTTTCTTT.

CDR3 in amino acids: CSAREGTANSPLHF. The CDR3 region has the DNA TGCAGTGCTAGAGAAGGGACAGCAAATTCACCCCTCCACTTT. The rearrangement links TRBV20-1 to TRBJ1-6; 7 bases fit TRBD1. The germline V gene encodes CDR1 DFQATT and CDR2 SNEGSKA (reference sequence). Trimming cost V 0 bases and J 7 bases; bases outside gene matches: 3. The CDR3 covers 14 residues.

The V call is TRBV28, the J call TRBJ2-7, with D unclear. With 6 bases removed from V and 5 bases from J, the gap between germline ends came to 8 bases. This CDR3 spans 11 amino acids. Germline assignment: CDR1 MDHEN and CDR2 SYDVKM. CDR3 nucleotide sequence: TGTGCCAGCAGCCCCTTAGACGAGCAGTACTTC. This translates into CASSPLDEQYF. The whole variable domain, remainder taken from reference TRBV28 and TRBJ2-7, is DVKVTQSSRYLVKRTGEKVFLECVQDMDHENMFWYRQDPGLGLRLIYFSYDVKMKEKGDIPEGYSVSREKKERFSLILESASTNQTSMYLCASSPLDEQYFGPGTRLTVT.

The J gene is TRBJ2-7, the V gene TRBV3-1; 7 bases agree with TRBD1. Germline V gene lookup returns CDR1 LGHDT and CDR2 YNNKEL (reference sequence). The length of the CDR3 is 11 residues. Trimming cost V 4 bases and J 8 bases; bases outside gene matches: 2. The CDR3 loop reads CASSPGQQQYF. As DNA, the CDR3 is TGTGCCAGCAGCCCGGGACAGCAGCAGTACTTC.

This chain links TRBV7-9 with TRBJ2-7, with a weak D call TRBD1 (5 bases). V was shortened by 4 bases and J by 4 bases, with 17 bases between the two germline ends. There are 15 residues in the CDR3. Germline CDR1 and CDR2: SEHNR and FQNEAQ (reference sequence). The CDR3 bases are TGTGCCAGCAGCTCCTTTACCCAGGACATTTACGAGCAGTACTTC. Translated: CASSSFTQDIYEQYF.

The V and J genes are TRBV7-9 and TRBJ2-7, with 8 bases that match TRBD1. The CDR3 has 14 residues. Germline CDR1 reads SEHNR; CDR2 reads FQNEAQ (reference sequence). The V and J ends lost 1 base and 4 bases, in that order; junction bases with no gene match: 3. CDR3 in amino acids: CASSLVDRVYEQYF. As DNA, the CDR3 is TGTGCCAGCAGCTTAGTGGACAGGGTTTACGAGCAGTACTTC.

The chain combines TRBV4-1 with TRBJ2-7, with D unresolved. The ends were cut back, 0 bases at V and 3 bases at J, with 12 bases in the middle. Germline V lookup: CDR1 MGHRA, CDR2 YSYEKL. The CDR3 is made up of 15 amino acids. Here the CDR3 reads CASSQETDRYYEQYF. The CDR3 nucleotides are TGCGCCAGCAGCCAAGAGACGGACCGATACTACGAGCAGTACTTC.

The chain employs TRBV9 and TRBJ1-5; TRBD1 might be the D (6 bases). The CDR3 sequence is 14 residues long. The germline CDR1 and CDR2 sequences are SGDLS and YYNGEE. Trimming cost V 2 bases and J 4 bases, with 10 bases left between them. The CDR3 protein is CASSVGQFNQPQHF. The CDR3 coding sequence is TGTGCCAGCAGCGTCGGACAGTTTAATCAGCCCCAGCATTTT.

The chain links TRBV3-1 to TRBJ1-2; TRBD1 is a possible D gene (6 bases). Deletions cut 1 base from V and 4 bases from J, with 19 bases between. Germline values: CDR1 LGHDT, CDR2 YNNKEL (reference sequence). CDR3 length equals 17 residues. The CDR3, as DNA: TGTGCCAGCAGCCAAGTGGGGCAGGCACGCAGGGGCTATGGCTACACCTTC. Translation: CASSQVGQARRGYGYTF.

The V gene is TRBV13, the J gene TRBJ2-5; no definite D call. Germline assignment: CDR1 PRHDT and CDR2 FYEKMQ (reference sequence). Trimming cost V 4 bases and J 5 bases, with 11 bases left between them. The CDR3 consists of 13 residues. As DNA, the CDR3 is TGTGCCAGCAGCTCAAAAACGCAGGAGACCCAGTACTTC. Translation: CASSSKTQETQYF.